The source of this T cell receptor (beta chain) is a study of blood T cell repertoires in COVID-19 (dated by TCRdb to about 2020). Background on the whole study: Collaborator samples came from the United States, Italy and Spain and covered acute and convalescent phases of COVID-19. The prospective study material was composed of cDNA or gDNA derived from T cells, B-cell-depleted T cells, or PBMCs. The dataset comprised deeply sampled blood TCRbeta repertoires from subjects exposed to, actively infected with, or recovered from COVID-19. The repertoires were made available in a free public database intended to serve as a resource for research on the immune response to SARS-CoV-2. The samples were drawn from two sources: the first 160 participants of the ongoing ImmuneRACE study, and 1,254 subjects contributed by 6 global collaborators. The sample metadata nearly always contained a de-identified subject ID, COVID-19 status, age in years and sex. Where available, HLA class I and class II types were obtained from metadata supplied by the sample provider rather than from assay-based typing.

Notes on this clone: The antigen it recognizes is unknown. One base away there is no much larger clone; base qualities are not given.

Participants in the prospective study were enrolled through a virtual design, were aged about 18 to 89 years, and lived in under 25 United States geographic areas. In the prospective study, participants were assigned to cohorts based on the clinical history participants reported in a screening survey and a study questionnaire. ImmuneRACE Cohort 3 recovered participants were defined by two consecutive negative NP/OP PCR tests, healthcare professional clearance, or symptom resolution. In the prospective study, whole blood, serum and a nasopharyngeal or oropharyngeal swab were collected from each participant by mobile phlebotomists. Over a roughly 2-month period, participants in the prospective study had the option of providing additional blood draws and questionnaires. Blood samples from the prospective study were shipped frozen or at room temperature prior to DNA extraction. Study-level results and caveats: How much clinical and demographic metadata was included differed by source and by participant, and the metadata was provided uncurated.

TCRbeta CDR3 regions were amplified from genomic DNA by means of the immunoSEQ Assay, a bias-controlled multiplex PCR. The authors' analysis ran thus. Within the assay, amplification of reference gene primers was used to estimate how many nucleated cells each sample contained. To quantify the absolute abundance of each unique TCRbeta CDR3 rearrangement, sequence reads were collapsed and filtered. For each sample, productive Simpson clonality was calculated as the square root of Simpson's diversity index across productive rearrangements. Sourced from immuneACCESS, this table was stored by TCRdb with only in-frame sequences that have V and J called. A share of the clones is absent; for the studies checked, an unresolved V gene accounts for under half, and the remainder has no known explanation. For V, J and clone size, that table is used; D and trimming come from the DNA. The sample table records a few hundred thousand clones; 80% to 85% of these occur just once. The ten largest clones add up to approximately 4.7% of the sample.

The sequencing input was PBMCs or T cells enriched from blood (not recorded which). This receptor was obtained from a woman in her forties or fifties who had recovered from COVID-19.

For the CDR3, the sequence is CASSPLAAISYEQYF. The nucleotide sequence reads as follows: TGTGCCAGCAGCCCCCTAGCGGCGATCTCCTACGAGCAGTACTTC. The rearrangement joined TRBV3-1 (or the pseudogene TRBV3-2) to TRBJ2-7; 7 central bases correspond to TRBD2. V ends up 4 bases short and J 0 bases short, with an unmatched junction base count of 6. As encoded in the germline V gene (reference sequence), CDR1 is LGHDT while CDR2 is YNNKEL. The CDR3 sequence holds 15 residues, the cysteine and phenylalanine included. CDR3 DNA is the only sequence kept; it has 45 bases, read in frame from the first base.